This paragraph covers one TCR beta chain sequence. What it binds is not known. One end of the junction varies from germline; a read error may be responsible. These data belong to a study of cytomegalovirus exposure and HLA in healthy donors. Turning to the study itself: In an early release, HLA-typed donors contributed tens of millions of unique TCR sequences.

The study ran its PCR with 60 Vbeta and 13 Jbeta primers. Measured with immunoSEQ multiplex PCR; TCRdb has only the in-frame clones, and not every one. Of roughly 150,000 clones listed, roughly 79% were seen once; the top ten hold 1.5% to 1.7%. General study findings and limits: In a later analysis, compared with equally common non-associated chains, HLA-associated beta chains were more expanded. High sensitivity and specificity were reportedly achieved when the classifier diagnosed cytomegalovirus status.

The CDR3 runs to 16 residues. CDR1 is SEHNR and CDR2 is FQNEAQ in the germline V gene (reference sequence). The sample taken for sequencing was PBMCs. This sequence joins TRBV7-9 and TRBJ2-1; 14 bases align to TRBD2. The source is a man in his forties or fifties in good health and CMV-seronegative. This chain's CDR3 is CSSRSPPGLAGEEQFF. CDR3 sequence (DNA): TGTTCCAGCAGATCTCCTCCGGGACTAGCGGGAGAGGAGCAGTTCTTC.